The subject of this entry is one TCR beta chain. Its antigen is not known. Every immunoSEQ plate was one replicate of a subset's evenly spread DNA. The table came from immunoSEQ multiplex PCR; TCRdb's copy has only in-frame clones and leaves some out. In the table there are hundreds of thousands of clones, 85% to 95% of which are singletons. This entry comes from a study of shared clonotypes between healthy human individuals. Germline values: CDR1 MDHEN, CDR2 SYDVKM. The J segment lost 4 bases and the V segment lost 3 bases, leaving 12 bases of the junction unmatched. The CDR3 contains 17 residues. The naive CD8 fraction comprised CD45RO-negative cells positively selected for CCR7 and excluded terminally differentiated effector memory CD45RA+ cells. Findings and limits, study-wide: Naive CD4 clonotypes were shared across several donors at about 5%.

The rearrangement joins TRBV28 to TRBJ2-7; the match to TRBD2 covers 10 bases. The TCR originated in a woman in her twenties or thirties in good health. What was sequenced was naive CD8+ T cells sorted from blood. CDR3 in amino acids: CASSFVLPSGSGYEQYF. CDR3 coding DNA: TGTGCCAGCAGTTTTGTGTTGCCTAGCGGGAGTGGGTACGAGCAGTACTTC.